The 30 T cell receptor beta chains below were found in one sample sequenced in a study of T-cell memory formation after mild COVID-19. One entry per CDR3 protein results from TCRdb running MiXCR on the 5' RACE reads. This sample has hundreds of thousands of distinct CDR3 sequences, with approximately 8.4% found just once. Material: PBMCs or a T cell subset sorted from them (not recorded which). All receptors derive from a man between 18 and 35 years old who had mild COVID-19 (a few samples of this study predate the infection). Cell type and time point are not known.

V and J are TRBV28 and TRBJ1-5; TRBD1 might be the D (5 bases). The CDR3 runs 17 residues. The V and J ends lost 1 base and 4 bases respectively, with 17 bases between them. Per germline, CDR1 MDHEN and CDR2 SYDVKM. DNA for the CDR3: TGTGCCAGCAGTTTATCTCCGATTCGGGACCGTAATCAGCCCCAGCATTTT. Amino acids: CASSLSPIRDRNQPQHF.

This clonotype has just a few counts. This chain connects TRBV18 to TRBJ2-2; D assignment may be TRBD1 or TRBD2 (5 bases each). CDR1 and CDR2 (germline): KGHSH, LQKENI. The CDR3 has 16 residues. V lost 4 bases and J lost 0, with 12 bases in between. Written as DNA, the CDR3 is TGTGCCAGCTCACGCTTCGGGGCAGCGAACACCGGGGAGCTGTTTTTT. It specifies CASSRFGAANTGELFF.

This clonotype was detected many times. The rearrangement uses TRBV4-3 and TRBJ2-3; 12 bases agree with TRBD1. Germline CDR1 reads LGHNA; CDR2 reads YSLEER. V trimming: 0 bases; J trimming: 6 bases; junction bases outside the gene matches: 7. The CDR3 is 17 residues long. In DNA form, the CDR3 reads TGCGCCAGCAGCCAAGACTGGAGGGACAGGGGGCAGGATACGCAGTATTTT. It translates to CASSQDWRDRGQDTQYF.

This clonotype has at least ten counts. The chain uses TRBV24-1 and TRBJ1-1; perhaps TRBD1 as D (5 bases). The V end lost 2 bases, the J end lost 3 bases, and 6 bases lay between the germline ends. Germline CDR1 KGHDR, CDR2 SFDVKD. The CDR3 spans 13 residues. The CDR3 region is CATSDWGDTEAFF. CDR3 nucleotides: TGTGCCACCAGTGATTGGGGGGACACTGAAGCTTTCTTT.

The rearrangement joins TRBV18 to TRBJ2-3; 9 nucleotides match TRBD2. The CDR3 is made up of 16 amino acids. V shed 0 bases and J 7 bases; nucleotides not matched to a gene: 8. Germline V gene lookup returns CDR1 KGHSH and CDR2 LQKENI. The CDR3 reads CASSPPSGTSLNTQYF. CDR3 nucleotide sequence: TGTGCCAGCTCACCACCGAGCGGGACTAGCTTGAATACGCAGTATTTT.

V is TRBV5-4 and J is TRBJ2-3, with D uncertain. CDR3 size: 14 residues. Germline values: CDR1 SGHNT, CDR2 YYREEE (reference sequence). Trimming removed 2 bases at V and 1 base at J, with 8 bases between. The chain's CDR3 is CASSFPGRTDTQYF. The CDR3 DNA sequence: TGTGCCAGCAGCTTTCCGGGCCGCACAGATACGCAGTATTTT.

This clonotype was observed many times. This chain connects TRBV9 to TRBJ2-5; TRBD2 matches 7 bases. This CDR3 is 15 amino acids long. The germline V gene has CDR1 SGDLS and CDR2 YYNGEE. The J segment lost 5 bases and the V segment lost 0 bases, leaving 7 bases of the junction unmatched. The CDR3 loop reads CASSVGTSAGETQYF. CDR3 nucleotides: TGTGCCAGCAGCGTAGGCACTAGCGCTGGGGAGACCCAGTACTTC. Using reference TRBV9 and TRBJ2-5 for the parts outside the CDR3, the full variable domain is DSGVTQTPKHLITATGQRVTLRCSPRSGDLSVYWYQQSLDQGLQFLIQYYNGEERAKGNILERFSAQQFPDLHSELNLSSLELGDSALYFCASSVGTSAGETQYFGPGTRLLVL.

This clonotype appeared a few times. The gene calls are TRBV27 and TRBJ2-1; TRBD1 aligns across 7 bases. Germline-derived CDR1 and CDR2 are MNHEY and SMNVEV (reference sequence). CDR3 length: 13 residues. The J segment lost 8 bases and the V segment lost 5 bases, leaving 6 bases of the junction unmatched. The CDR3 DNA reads TGTGCCAGCAGTCCCTACAGGGGCCATGAGCAGTTCTTC. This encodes CASSPYRGHEQFF.

The CDR3 nucleotides are TGCGCCAGCAGCCACCCTTTGACAGGGGGAAATCAGCCCCAGCATTTT. Protein: CASSHPLTGGNQPQHF. The chain employs TRBV4-1 and TRBJ1-5; TRBD1 aligns across 9 bases. CDR1 is MGHRA, CDR2 YSYEKL, per germline. V gave up 3 bases and J gave up 4 bases; unmatched junction bases: 7. This CDR3 is built from 16 residues.

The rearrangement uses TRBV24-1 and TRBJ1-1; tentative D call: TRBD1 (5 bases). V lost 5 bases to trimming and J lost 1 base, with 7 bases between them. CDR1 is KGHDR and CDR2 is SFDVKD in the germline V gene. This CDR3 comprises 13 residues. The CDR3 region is CATSGGGNTEAFF. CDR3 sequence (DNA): TGTGCCACCAGTGGGGGGGGGAACACTGAAGCTTTCTTT.

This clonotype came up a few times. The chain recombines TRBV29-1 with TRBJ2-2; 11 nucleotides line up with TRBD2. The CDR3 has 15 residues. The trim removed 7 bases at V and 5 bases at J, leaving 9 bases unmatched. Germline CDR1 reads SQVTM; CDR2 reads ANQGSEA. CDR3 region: CSATGLAGPTGELFF. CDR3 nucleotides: TGCAGCGCCACTGGACTAGCGGGCCCTACCGGGGAGCTGTTTTTT.

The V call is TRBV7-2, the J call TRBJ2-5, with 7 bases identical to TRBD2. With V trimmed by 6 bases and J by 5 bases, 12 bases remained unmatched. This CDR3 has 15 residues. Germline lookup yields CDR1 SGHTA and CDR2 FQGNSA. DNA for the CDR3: TGTGCCAGCAGTCAACTCGGGAGGACCGGGGAGACCCAGTACTTC. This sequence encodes CASSQLGRTGETQYF.

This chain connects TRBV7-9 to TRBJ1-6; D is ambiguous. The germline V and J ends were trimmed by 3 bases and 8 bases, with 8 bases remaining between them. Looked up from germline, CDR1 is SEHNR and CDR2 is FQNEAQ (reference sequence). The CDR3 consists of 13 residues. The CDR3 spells CASSFSQDSPLHF. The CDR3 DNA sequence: TGTGCCAGCAGCTTTTCCCAGGATTCACCCCTCCACTTT.

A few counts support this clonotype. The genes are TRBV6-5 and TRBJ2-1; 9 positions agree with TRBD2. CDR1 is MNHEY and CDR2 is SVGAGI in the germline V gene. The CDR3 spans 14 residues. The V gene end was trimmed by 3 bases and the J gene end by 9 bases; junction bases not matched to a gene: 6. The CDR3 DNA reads TGTGCCAGCAGTTATTCTAGCGGGGTAATTGAGCAGTTCTTC. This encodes CASSYSSGVIEQFF.

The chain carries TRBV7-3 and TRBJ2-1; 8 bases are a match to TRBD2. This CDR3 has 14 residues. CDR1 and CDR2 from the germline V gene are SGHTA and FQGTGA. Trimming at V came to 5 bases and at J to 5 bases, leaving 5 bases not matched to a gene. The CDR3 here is CASSGSGGHNEQFF. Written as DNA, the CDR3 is TGTGCCAGCAGCGGCAGCGGGGGCCACAATGAGCAGTTCTTC.

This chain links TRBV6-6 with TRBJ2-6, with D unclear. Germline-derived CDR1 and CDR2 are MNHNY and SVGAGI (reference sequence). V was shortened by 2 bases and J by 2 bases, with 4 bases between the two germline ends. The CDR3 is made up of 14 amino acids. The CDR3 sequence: CASSYDPGANVLTF. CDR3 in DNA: TGTGCCAGCAGTTACGACCCTGGGGCCAACGTCCTGACTTTC.

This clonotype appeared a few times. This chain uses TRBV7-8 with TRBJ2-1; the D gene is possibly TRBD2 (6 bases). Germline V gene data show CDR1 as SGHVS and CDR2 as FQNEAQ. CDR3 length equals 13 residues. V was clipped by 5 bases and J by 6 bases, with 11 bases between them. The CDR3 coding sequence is TGTGCCAGCAGCCCATCTAGCGTCAATGAGCAGTTCTTC. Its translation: CASSPSSVNEQFF.

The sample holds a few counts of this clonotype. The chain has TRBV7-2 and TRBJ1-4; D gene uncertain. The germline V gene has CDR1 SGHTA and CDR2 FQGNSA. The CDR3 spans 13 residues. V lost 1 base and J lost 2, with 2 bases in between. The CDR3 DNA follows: TGTGCCAGCAGCTTAGTCACTAATGAAAAACTGTTTTTT. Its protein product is CASSLVTNEKLFF.

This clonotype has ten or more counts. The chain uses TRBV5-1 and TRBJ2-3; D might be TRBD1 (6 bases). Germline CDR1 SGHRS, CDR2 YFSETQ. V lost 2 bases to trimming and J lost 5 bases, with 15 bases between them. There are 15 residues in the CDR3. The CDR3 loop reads CASSLTGPIGDTQYF. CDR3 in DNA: TGCGCCAGCAGCTTAACAGGGCCGATAGGAGATACGCAGTATTTT.

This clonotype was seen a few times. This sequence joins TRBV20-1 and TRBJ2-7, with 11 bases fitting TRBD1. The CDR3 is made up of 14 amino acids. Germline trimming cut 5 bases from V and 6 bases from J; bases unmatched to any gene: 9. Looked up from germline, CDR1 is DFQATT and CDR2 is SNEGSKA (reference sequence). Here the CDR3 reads CSAPRPGTGGEQYV. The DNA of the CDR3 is TGCAGTGCTCCCAGACCCGGGACAGGGGGCGAGCAGTACGTC.

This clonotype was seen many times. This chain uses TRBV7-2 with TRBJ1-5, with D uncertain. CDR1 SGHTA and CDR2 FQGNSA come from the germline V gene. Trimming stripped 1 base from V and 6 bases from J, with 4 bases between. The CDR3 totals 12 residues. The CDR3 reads CASSLDSQPQHF. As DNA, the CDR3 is TGTGCCAGCAGCTTAGACAGTCAGCCCCAGCATTTT.

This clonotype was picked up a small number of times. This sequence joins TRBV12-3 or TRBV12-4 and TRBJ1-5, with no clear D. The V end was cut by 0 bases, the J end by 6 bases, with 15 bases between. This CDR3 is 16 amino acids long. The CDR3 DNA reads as TGTGCCAGCAGTTTAGCTCCCTATGGTCCAGGTCAGCCCCAGCATTTT. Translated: CASSLAPYGPGQPQHF.

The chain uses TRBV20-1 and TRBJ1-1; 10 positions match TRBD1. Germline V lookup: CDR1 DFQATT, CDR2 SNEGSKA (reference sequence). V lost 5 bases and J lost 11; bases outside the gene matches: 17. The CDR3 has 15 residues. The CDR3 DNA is TGCAGTGCTGTGTCACCCGGGACAGGGGAGTTCTGCGCTTTCTTT. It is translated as CSAVSPGTGEFCAFF.

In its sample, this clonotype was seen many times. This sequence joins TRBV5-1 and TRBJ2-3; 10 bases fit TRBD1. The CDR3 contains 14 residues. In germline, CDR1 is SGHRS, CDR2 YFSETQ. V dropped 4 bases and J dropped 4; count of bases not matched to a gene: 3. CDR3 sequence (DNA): TGCGCCAGCAGCCACGGGACAGGGGCAGATACGCAGTATTTT. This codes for CASSHGTGADTQYF.

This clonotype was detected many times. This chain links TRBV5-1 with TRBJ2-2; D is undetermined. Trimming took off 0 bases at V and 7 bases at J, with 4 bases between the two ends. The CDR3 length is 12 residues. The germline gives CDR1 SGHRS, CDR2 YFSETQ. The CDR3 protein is CASSLEDGELFF. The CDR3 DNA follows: TGCGCCAGCAGCTTGGAGGACGGGGAGCTGTTTTTT.

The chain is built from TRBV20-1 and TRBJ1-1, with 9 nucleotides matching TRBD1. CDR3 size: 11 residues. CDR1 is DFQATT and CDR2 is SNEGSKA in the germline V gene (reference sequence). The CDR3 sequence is CRVTGGTEAFF. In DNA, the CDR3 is TGCAGGGTGACAGGGGGCACTGAAGCTTTCTTT.

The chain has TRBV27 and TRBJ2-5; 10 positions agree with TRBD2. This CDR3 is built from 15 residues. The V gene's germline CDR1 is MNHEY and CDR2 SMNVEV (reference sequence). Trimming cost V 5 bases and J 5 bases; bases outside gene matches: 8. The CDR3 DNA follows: TGTGCCAGCAGTGCCTTAGCGGGGGGTGGGGAGACCCAGTACTTC. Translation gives CASSALAGGGETQYF.

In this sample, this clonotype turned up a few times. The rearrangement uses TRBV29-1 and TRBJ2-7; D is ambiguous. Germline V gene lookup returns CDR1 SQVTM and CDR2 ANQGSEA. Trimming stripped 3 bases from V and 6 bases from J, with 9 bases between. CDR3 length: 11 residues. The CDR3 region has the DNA TGCAGCGTTGAGCTTAGTGGCGAGCAGTACGTC. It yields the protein CSVELSGEQYV.

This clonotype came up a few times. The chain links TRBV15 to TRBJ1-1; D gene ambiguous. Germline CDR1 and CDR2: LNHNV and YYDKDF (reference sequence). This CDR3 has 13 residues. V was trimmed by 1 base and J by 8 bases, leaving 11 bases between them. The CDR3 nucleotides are TGTGCCACCAGCAGAGTCGGTACTTCCGAAGCTTTCTTT. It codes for CATSRVGTSEAFF.

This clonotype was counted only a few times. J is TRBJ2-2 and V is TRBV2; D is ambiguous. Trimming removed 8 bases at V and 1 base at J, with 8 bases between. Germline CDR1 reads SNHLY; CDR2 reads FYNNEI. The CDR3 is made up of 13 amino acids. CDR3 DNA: TGTGCCAGCTTGCAGAGGAACACCGGGGAGCTGTTTTTT. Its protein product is CASLQRNTGELFF.